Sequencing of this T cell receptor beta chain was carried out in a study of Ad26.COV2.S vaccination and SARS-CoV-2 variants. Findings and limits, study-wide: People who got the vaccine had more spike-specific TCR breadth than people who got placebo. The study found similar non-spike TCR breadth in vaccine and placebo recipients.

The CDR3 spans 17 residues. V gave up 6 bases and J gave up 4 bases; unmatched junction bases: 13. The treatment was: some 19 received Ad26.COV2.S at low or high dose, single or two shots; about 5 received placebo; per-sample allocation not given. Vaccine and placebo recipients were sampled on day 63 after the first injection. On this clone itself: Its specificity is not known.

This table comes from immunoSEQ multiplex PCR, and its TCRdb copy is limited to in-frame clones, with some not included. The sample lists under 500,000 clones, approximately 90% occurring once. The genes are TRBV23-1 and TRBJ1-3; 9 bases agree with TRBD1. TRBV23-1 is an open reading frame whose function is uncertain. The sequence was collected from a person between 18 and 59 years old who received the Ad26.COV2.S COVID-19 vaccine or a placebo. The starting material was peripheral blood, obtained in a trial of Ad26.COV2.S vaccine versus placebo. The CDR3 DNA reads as TGCGCCAGCAGACCGGACAGGGGCCTAAGCTCCGGAAACACCATATATTTT. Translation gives CASRPDRGLSSGNTIYF.